The rows below give T cell receptor beta chains drawn from one sample of a study of blood T cell repertoires in COVID-19. TCRdb's table, derived via immunoSEQ multiplex PCR, lists solely in-frame clones and lacks some. Among roughly 260,000 clones listed, around four fifths were seen once. Input material: peripheral blood. The receptor source for this set is a woman aged 40 to 50 with active or convalescent COVID-19. Each CDR3 is given with its conserved first and last residue. The order of the fields is V gene, D gene, clone size, J gene, CDR3 protein, CDR3 DNA. A D gene is named only where the DNA matches it firmly. Some rows have no size entry. The others give once, few or many, or a class for an expanded clone.

TRBV28	TRBD1	NA	TRBJ1-2	CATLTGTNYGYTF	TGTGCCACTTTGACAGGGACCAACTATGGCTACACCTTC
TRBV15	NA	NA	TRBJ1-1	CATSRAGSLNTEAFF	TGTGCCACCAGCAGGGCAGGGTCCTTGAACACTGAAGCTTTCTTT
TRBV2	NA	NA	TRBJ1-5	CASSADNQGNQPQHF	TGTGCCAGCAGCGCTGACAATCAAGGCAATCAGCCCCAGCATTTT
TRBV3-1/TRBV3-2	TRBD2	few	TRBJ2-5	CASSKRGAGETQYF	TGTGCCAGCTCGAAGCGGGGGGCCGGGGAGACCCAGTACTTC
TRBV4-1	NA	few	TRBJ1-5	CASSQEQGNHQPQHF	TGCGCCAGCAGCCAAGAACAGGGAAATCATCAGCCCCAGCATTTT
TRBV9	NA	NA	TRBJ1-5	CASSPPDSPNQPQHF	TGTGCCAGCAGCCCTCCGGACAGCCCCAATCAGCCCCAGCATTTT
TRBV24-1	TRBD1	few	TRBJ1-2	CATSDGTGTGKDGYTF	TGTGCCACCAGTGATGGGACCGGGACAGGGAAGGATGGCTACACCTTC
TRBV28	NA	NA	TRBJ1-2	CASSLSGGGTYGYTF	TGTGCCAGCAGTTTATCCGGGGGGGGAACCTATGGCTACACCTTC
TRBV9	TRBD1	few	TRBJ1-2	CASSLPGQTNGYTF	TGTGCCAGCAGCCTCCCGGGACAGACAAATGGCTACACCTTC
TRBV27	TRBD1	once	TRBJ1-2	CASSQSGTGLWNYGYTF	TGTGCCAGCAGTCAATCCGGGACAGGGCTTTGGAACTATGGCTACACCTTC
TRBV30	NA	many	TRBJ2-3	CAWSNGDPTDTQYF	TGTGCCTGGAGTAACGGGGATCCCACAGATACGCAGTATTTT
TRBV2	NA	NA	TRBJ1-1	CADPRGTQGASTEAFF	TGTGCCGACCCGAGGGGGACCCAAGGGGCATCCACTGAAGCTTTCTTT
TRBV3-1/TRBV3-2	NA	many	TRBJ1-1	CASSQEGGWGYTEAFF	TGTGCCAGCAGCCAAGAGGGCGGGTGGGGATACACTGAAGCTTTCTTT
TRBV14	NA	NA	TRBJ1-1	CASSRDYDTEAFF	TGTGCCAGCAGCAGGGACTACGACACTGAAGCTTTCTTT
TRBV28	NA	NA	TRBJ1-5	CASDPTYYVVGNQPQHF	TGTGCCAGCGACCCGACATATTACGTTGTGGGCAATCAGCCCCAGCATTTT
TRBV6-5	NA	once	TRBJ1-2	CASSIRQHGYTF	TGTGCCAGCAGTATTCGACAACATGGCTACACCTTC
TRBV11-2	NA	NA	TRBJ2-5	CASSLGARGAETQYF	TGTGCCAGCAGCTTAGGGGCCAGGGGCGCGGAGACCCAGTACTTC
TRBV19	NA	NA	TRBJ1-6	CASSITVAGTPLHF	TGTGCCAGTAGTATTACGGTCGCCGGGACACCCCTCCACTTT
TRBV6-2/TRBV6-3	NA	NA	TRBJ2-1	CASSYGLAVSYNEQFF	TGTGCCAGCAGTTACGGGTTAGCGGTCTCCTACAATGAGCAGTTCTTC
TRBV5-1	NA	NA	TRBJ1-6	CASSLEGRGSYNSPLHF	TGCGCCAGCAGCTTGGAGGGCAGGGGCTCCTATAATTCACCCCTCCACTTT
TRBV7-9	NA	NA	TRBJ1-1	CASSLGSGARTEAFF	TGTGCCAGCAGCTTGGGGAGCGGGGCCCGCACTGAAGCTTTCTTT
TRBV5-6	NA	NA	TRBJ1-2	CASSLQRDGYTF	TGTGCCAGCAGCTTGCAACGGGATGGCTACACCTTC
TRBV15	NA	NA	TRBJ1-6	CATSRTRGSSYNSPLHF	TGTGCCACCAGCAGAACCCGGGGGAGCTCCTATAATTCACCCCTCCACTTT
TRBV2	TRBD2	NA	TRBJ2-5	CASSEGLAETQYF	TGTGCCAGCAGTGAGGGACTAGCGGAGACCCAGTACTTC
TRBV7-6	NA	NA	TRBJ1-3	CASSLAGGLSGNTIYF	TGTGCCAGCAGCCTCGCCGGGGGGCTCTCTGGAAACACCATATATTTT
TRBV5-1	NA	NA	TRBJ2-2	CASSLGAGELFF	TGCGCCAGCAGTTTGGGAGCCGGGGAGCTGTTTTTT
TRBV7-9	NA	NA	TRBJ2-5	CASSLGLRQETQYF	TGTGCCAGCAGCTTAGGGCTCCGTCAAGAGACCCAGTACTTC
TRBV6-1	NA	NA	TRBJ1-1	CAGSEGSGVGTEAFF	TGTGCCGGCAGTGAAGGTTCAGGGGTTGGCACTGAAGCTTTCTTT
TRBV5-1	NA	NA	TRBJ1-4	CASSLGGARTNEKLFF	TGCGCCAGCAGCTTGGGGGGCGCAAGGACTAATGAAAAACTGTTTTTT
TRBV15	TRBD1	few	TRBJ1-2	CATSRDRVQGIYGYTF	TGTGCCACCAGCAGAGATCGGGTACAGGGGATCTATGGCTACACCTTC
TRBV25-1	NA	NA	TRBJ1-2	CASMDRSDGYTF	TGTGCCAGCATGGACAGAAGTGATGGCTACACCTTC
TRBV9	NA	NA	TRBJ1-1	CASSVGETVNTEAFF	TGTGCCAGCAGCGTAGGTGAAACGGTGAACACTGAAGCTTTCTTT
TRBV6-8	NA	many	TRBJ2-5	CASSYPLYSRYF	TGTGCCAGCAGTTACCCCCTGTATTCGCGGTACTTC